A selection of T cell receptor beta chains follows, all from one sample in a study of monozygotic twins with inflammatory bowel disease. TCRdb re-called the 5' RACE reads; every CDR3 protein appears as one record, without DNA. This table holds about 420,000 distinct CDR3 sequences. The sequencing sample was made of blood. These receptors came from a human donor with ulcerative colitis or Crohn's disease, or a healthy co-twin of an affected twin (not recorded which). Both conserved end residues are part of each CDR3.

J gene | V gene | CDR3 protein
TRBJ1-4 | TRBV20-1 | CSARGSNEKLFF
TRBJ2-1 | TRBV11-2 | CASSLDGWVVEQFF
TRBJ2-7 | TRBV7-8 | CASSGRDLRREQYF
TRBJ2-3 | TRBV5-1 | CASSLDVRAGGTDTQYF
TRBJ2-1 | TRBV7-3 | CASSLETSGTNEQFF
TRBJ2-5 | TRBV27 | CASSFRRGETQYF
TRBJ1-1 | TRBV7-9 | CASSSDSMNTEAFF
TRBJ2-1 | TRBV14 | CASSQRRTLPTHEQFF
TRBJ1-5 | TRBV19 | CASSIAGYNQPQHF
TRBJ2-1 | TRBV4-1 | CASSHTSGSGEQFF
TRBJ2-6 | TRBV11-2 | CASSSGSPGVLTF
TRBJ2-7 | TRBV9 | CASSAGGGEQYF
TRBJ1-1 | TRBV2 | CASSGRQRGTEAFF
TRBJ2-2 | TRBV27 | CASSAVPLHTGELFF
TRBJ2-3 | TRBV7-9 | CASSPPGLATDTQYF
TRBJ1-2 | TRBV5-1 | CASSLRFGQGAPPDGYTF
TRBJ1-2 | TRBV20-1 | CSASVGTADNYGYTF
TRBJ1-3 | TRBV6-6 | CASTDRHSGNTIYF
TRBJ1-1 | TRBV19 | CASRQGNGAFF